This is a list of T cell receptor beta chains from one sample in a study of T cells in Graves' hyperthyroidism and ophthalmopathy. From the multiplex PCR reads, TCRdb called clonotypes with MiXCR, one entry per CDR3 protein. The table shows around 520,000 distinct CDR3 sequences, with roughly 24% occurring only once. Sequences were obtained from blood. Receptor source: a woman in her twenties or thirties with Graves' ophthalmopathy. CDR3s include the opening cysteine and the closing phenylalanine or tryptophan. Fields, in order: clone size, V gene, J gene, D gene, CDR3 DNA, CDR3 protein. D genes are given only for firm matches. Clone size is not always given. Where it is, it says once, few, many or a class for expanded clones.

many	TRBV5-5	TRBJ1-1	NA	TGTGCCAGCAGCTTGAACTGGGGGCGAACTGAAGCTTTCTTT	CASSLNWGRTEAFF
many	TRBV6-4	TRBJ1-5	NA	TGTGCCAGCAGTGATTTGGGGCGTGGGGGTGCGGGTCAGCCCCAGCATTTT	CASSDLGRGGAGQPQHF
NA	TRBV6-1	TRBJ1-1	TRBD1	TGTGCCAGCAAAATGACAGGGGCAGACACTGAAGCTTTCTTT	CASKMTGADTEAFF
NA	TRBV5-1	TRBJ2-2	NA	TGCGCCAGCAGCTGGGGAGCTAGGTCCGGGGAGCTGTTTTTT	CASSWGARSGELFF
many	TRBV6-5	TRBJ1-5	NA	TGTGCCAGCAGTTACTCCGTCACGGGGAGTCAGCCCCAGCATTTT	CASSYSVTGSQPQHF
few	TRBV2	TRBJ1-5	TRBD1	TGTGCCAGCACTAGGGACAGGTGGAGCAATCAGCCCCAGCATTTT	CASTRDRWSNQPQHF
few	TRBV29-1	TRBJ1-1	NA	TGCAGCGTTAACCCAAAGAGGGAAGCTTTCTTT	CSVNPKREAFF
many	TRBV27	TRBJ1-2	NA	TGTGCCAGCAGTTCCGCTTTTGGCTTAGGCTACACCTTC	CASSSAFGLGYTF
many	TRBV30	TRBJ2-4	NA	TGTGCCTGGTCGGCAAGGAAAAACATTCAGTACTTC	CAWSARKNIQYF
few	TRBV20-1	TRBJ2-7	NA	TGCAGTGAAAGGTCCGGGGCCCACGAGCAGTACTTC	CSERSGAHEQYF
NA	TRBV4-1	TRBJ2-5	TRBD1	TGCGCCAGCAGCCACGACAGGGACCAAGAGACCCAGTACTTC	CASSHDRDQETQYF
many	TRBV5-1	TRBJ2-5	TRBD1	TGCGCCAGCAGCTTGGCCAGGTTGGGACAGGGGCAAGAGACCCAGTACTTC	CASSLARLGQGQETQYF
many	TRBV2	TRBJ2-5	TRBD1	TGTGCCAGCAGCTCTATTGCGACAGGGATAGAGACCCAGTACTTC	CASSSIATGIETQYF
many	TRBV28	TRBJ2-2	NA	TGTGCCAGCAGTGGCAGCCGAACCGGGGAGCTGTTTTTT	CASSGSRTGELFF
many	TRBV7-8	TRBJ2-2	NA	TGTGCCAGCAGCTTAGGACAGGTGTGGGGCACCGGGGAGCTGTTTTTT	CASSLGQVWGTGELFF
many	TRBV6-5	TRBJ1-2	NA	TGTGCCAGCAGTTACGCAGGGGCCTTAGCTAACTATGGCTACACCTTC	CASSYAGALANYGYTF
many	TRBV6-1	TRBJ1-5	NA	TGTGCCAGCAGACCGACTGGGGGCGATCAGCCCCAGCATTTT	CASRPTGGDQPQHF
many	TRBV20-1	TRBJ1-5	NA	TGCAGTGCTAGAGATATGAGCATCAATCAGCCCCAGCATTTT	CSARDMSINQPQHF
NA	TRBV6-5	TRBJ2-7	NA	TGTGCCAGCAGTTCGTCGGACATCTACGAGCAGTACTTC	CASSSSDIYEQYF
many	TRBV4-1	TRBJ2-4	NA	TGCGCCAGCAGCCAAGAGGGGGTTACGGGCAGGGACATTCAGTACTTC	CASSQEGVTGRDIQYF
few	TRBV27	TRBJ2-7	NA	TGTGCCAGCAGTTTAGCCTCAGGGGTGAGGGAGCAGTACTTC	CASSLASGVREQYF
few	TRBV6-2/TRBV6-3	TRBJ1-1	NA	TGTGCCAGCAGTTACGCTTTAGGGGTCACTGAAGCTTTCTTT	CASSYALGVTEAFF
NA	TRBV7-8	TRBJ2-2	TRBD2	TGTGCCAGCAGCTTAGTAGCGGGGAGGGGATCGACCGGGGAGCTGTTTTTT	CASSLVAGRGSTGELFF
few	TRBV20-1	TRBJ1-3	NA	TGCAGTGCTAGCCATTTTTCCCCAATCCGGCGGGGCAACTCTGGAAACACCATATATTTT	CSASHFSPIRRGNSGNTIYF
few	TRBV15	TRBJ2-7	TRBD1	TGTGCCACCAGCAGAGGGGGGACAGGGGTGTACGAGCAGTACTTC	CATSRGGTGVYEQYF
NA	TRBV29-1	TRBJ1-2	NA	TGCAGCGTTCCCCCAGACTATGGCTACACCTTC	CSVPPDYGYTF
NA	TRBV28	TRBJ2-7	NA	TGTGCCAGCAGTGGCCCCGCAGGGGTCTACGAGCAGTACTTC	CASSGPAGVYEQYF
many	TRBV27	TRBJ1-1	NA	TGTGCCAGCAGTTCAAGCGTGGGAACTGAAGCTTTCTTT	CASSSSVGTEAFF
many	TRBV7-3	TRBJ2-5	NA	TGTGCCAGCAGCTTACTGGGGGAGGAAGAGACCCAGTACTTC	CASSLLGEEETQYF
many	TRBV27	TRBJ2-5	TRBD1	TGTGCCAGCAGTCTCGGGACAGTACCAGAGACCCAGTACTTC	CASSLGTVPETQYF
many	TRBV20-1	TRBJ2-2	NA	TGCAGTGCTAGAGGGGCCTGGAACACCGGGGAGCTGTTTTTT	CSARGAWNTGELFF
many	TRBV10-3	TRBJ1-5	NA	TGTGCCATCAGTGAGGGGGGGGACTGGAGCAATCAGCCCCAGCATTTT	CAISEGGDWSNQPQHF
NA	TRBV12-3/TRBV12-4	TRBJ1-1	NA	TGTGCCAGCAGTCCCGGGACATCCGAAGCTTTCTTT	CASSPGTSEAFF